This TCR beta chain emerged from a study of cytomegalovirus exposure and HLA in healthy donors. Only one count was recorded for this clone. The data were produced by immunoSEQ multiplex PCR, yet TCRdb's version contains in-frame clones alone and is incomplete. Of 300,000 or so clones in the sample, roughly 90% were seen once. Germline values: CDR1 MNHNY, CDR2 SVGAGI (reference sequence). V shed 0 bases, J shed 1 base, and the junction held 1 base outside the gene matches. The CDR3 has 16 residues. This sequence was found in a man aged 30 to 45 in good health and CMV-seronegative. The sequenced sample consisted of PBMCs. J is TRBJ2-2 and V is TRBV6-6; 8 bases fit TRBD1. CDR3 nucleotide sequence: TGTGCCAGCAGTTACTCAGGACAGGGGAACACCGGGGAGCTGTTTTTT. Translation gives CASSYSGQGNTGELFF.